The next 26 T cell receptor beta chains were all read from a single sample in a study of CD8 T cells in Susac syndrome. Reverse transcription of about 0.5 to 1 ug RNA was carried out with random hexamers. TCRdb fed the immunoSEQ multiplex PCR reads into MiXCR, producing one record per CDR3 protein. The table lists fewer than 150,000 distinct CDR3 sequences, roughly 94% of them singletons. Sample: CD8+ T cells from PBMCs. The source is a human donor in good health.

The chain uses TRBV2 and TRBJ2-2; TRBD2 is a possible D gene (5 bases). CDR3 length: 13 amino acids. Germline CDR1 SNHLY, CDR2 FYNNEI. V was clipped by 10 bases and J by 2 bases, with 11 bases between them. CDR3 residues: CAIIRGNTGELFF. The CDR3 DNA reads TGTGCCATCATCCGGGGAAACACCGGGGAGCTGTTTTTT.

This chain connects TRBV20-1 to TRBJ1-1; D ambiguous. Germline CDR1 is DFQATT and CDR2 is SNEGSKA (reference sequence). Between the trimmed V and J ends, which lost 5 bases and 2 bases, there was a span of 9 bases. The CDR3 contains 12 residues. CDR3 loop: CSAGRENTEAFF. CDR3 nucleotide sequence: TGCAGTGCTGGTCGGGAAAACACTGAAGCTTTCTTT.

CDR3 sequence (DNA): TGTGCCAGCAGTACCCGCGGTCCCTACGAGCAGTACTTC. Amino acids: CASSTRGPYEQYF. The chain has TRBV27 and TRBJ2-7; D is ambiguous. V was trimmed by 5 bases and J by 2 bases, leaving 10 bases between them. The CDR3 extends over 13 amino acids. Germline loops: CDR1 MNHEY, CDR2 SMNVEV (reference sequence).

The V gene is TRBV29-1, the J gene TRBJ1-1, with D perhaps TRBD1 (5 bases). Looked up from germline, CDR1 is SQVTM and CDR2 is ANQGSEA. V lost 7 bases to trimming and J lost 2 bases, with 14 bases between them. This CDR3 has 13 amino acids. The CDR3, as DNA: TGCAGCGCCCTTGACGGGGCTAACACTGAAGCTTTCTTT. Protein: CSALDGANTEAFF.

The chain has TRBV27 and TRBJ2-1; 10 bases are shared with TRBD1. The CDR3 has 14 residues. V lost 7 bases to trimming and J lost 7 bases; unmatched junction nucleotides: 7. Germline V gives CDR1 MNHEY, CDR2 SMNVEV (reference sequence). The CDR3 region is CASTPGTGVNEQFF. The CDR3 DNA reads TGTGCCAGCACCCCAGGGACAGGGGTTAATGAGCAGTTCTTC.

The chain uses TRBV10-3 and TRBJ2-7; 11 bases line up with TRBD1. Germline-derived CDR1 and CDR2 are ENHRY and SYGVKD. The CDR3 extends over 14 amino acids. V shed 7 bases and J 5 bases; nucleotides not matched to a gene: 7. The CDR3 sequence: CAITGQGAENEQYF. DNA for the CDR3: TGTGCCATCACCGGACAGGGGGCCGAGAACGAGCAGTACTTC.

The chain carries TRBV28 and TRBJ2-1, with D possibly matching TRBD2 (5 bases). The germline V gene encodes CDR1 MDHEN and CDR2 SYDVKM. Trimming removed 7 bases from V and 3 bases from J, with 13 bases in between. CDR3 length: 14 residues. CDR3 sequence reads: CASTTWRYYNEQFF. CDR3 coding DNA: TGTGCCAGCACCACATGGAGGTACTACAATGAGCAGTTCTTC.

This chain links TRBV25-1 with TRBJ2-2; no reliable D call. Germline V gene lookup returns CDR1 MGHDK and CDR2 SYGVNS. V was shortened by 1 base and J by 4 bases, with 1 base between the two germline ends. This CDR3 comprises 12 residues. Here the CDR3 reads CASSESTGELFF. The CDR3 nucleotides are TGTGCCAGCAGTGAATCCACCGGGGAGCTGTTTTTT.

The CDR3 here is CSARDVAGANTGELFF. The CDR3 DNA reads TGCAGTGCTAGAGATGTAGCGGGAGCGAACACCGGGGAGCTGTTTTTT. The rearrangement links TRBV20-1 to TRBJ2-2, with 9 positions matching TRBD2. Per germline, CDR1 DFQATT and CDR2 SNEGSKA (reference sequence). The CDR3 extends over 16 amino acids. V shed 0 bases, J shed 0 bases, and the junction held 2 bases outside the gene matches.

The rearrangement links TRBV5-1 to TRBJ2-3; D call uncertain. Between the trimmed V and J ends, which lost 1 base and 4 bases, there was a span of 4 bases. Looked up from germline, CDR1 is SGHRS and CDR2 is YFSETQ. The CDR3 sequence is 12 residues long. The CDR3 reads CASSLSSDTQYF. CDR3 in DNA: TGCGCCAGCAGCTTGAGCTCAGATACGCAGTATTTT.

The chain has TRBV24-1 and TRBJ2-5, with unresolved D. The CDR3 spans 14 residues. V lost 4 bases, J lost 5 bases, and 13 bases lay in between. Germline V gives CDR1 KGHDR, CDR2 SFDVKD. CDR3 in DNA: TGTGCCACCAGTGACCCACACGGAGCGGAGACCCAGTACTTC. It specifies CATSDPHGAETQYF.

The genes are TRBV19 and TRBJ1-5, with D possibly TRBD1 on 5 matching bases. Per the germline V gene, CDR1 is LNHDA and CDR2 is SQIVND (reference sequence). There are 13 residues in the CDR3. Trimming stripped 7 bases from V and 7 bases from J, with 14 bases between. The CDR3 spells CASKHRGEQPQHF. CDR3 sequence (DNA): TGTGCCAGTAAACATCGAGGGGAACAGCCCCAGCATTTT.

The chain recombines TRBV6-5 with TRBJ2-7; the D is unclear. CDR3 length: 12 amino acids. Trimming left V 8 bases short and J 5 bases short, with 13 bases between. Per germline, CDR1 MNHEY and CDR2 SVGAGI. The CDR3 loop is CASLSGDDEQYF. In DNA form, the CDR3 reads TGTGCCAGCCTCTCAGGCGATGACGAGCAGTACTTC.

The J gene is TRBJ2-3, the V gene TRBV10-3, with D unresolved. Per germline, CDR1 ENHRY and CDR2 SYGVKD. V was pared by 3 bases and J by 2 bases, with 12 bases between. This CDR3 has 15 amino acids. CDR3 sequence: CAISESHGPTDTQYF. CDR3 coding DNA: TGTGCCATCAGTGAATCACACGGGCCCACAGATACGCAGTATTTT.

V and J are TRBV6-1 and TRBJ1-1; D is unresolved. Germline CDR1 reads MNHNS; CDR2 reads SASEGT. The V and J ends lost 11 bases and 0 bases respectively, with 13 bases between them. The CDR3 spans 13 residues. The CDR3 reads CALWAYVNTEAFF. CDR3 sequence (DNA): TGTGCCTTGTGGGCATACGTGAACACTGAAGCTTTCTTT.

The rearrangement uses TRBV21-1 and TRBJ2-5; the table's D gene call, TRBD1, was not cross checked with the DNA. TRBV21-1 is a pseudogene locus. The CDR3 totals 15 residues. The CDR3 spells CASSKEGGAGETQYF. The CDR3 DNA follows: TGTGCCAGCAGCAAAGAAGGGGGGGCAGGAGAGACCCAGTACTTC.

V and J are TRBV6-2 or TRBV6-3 and TRBJ2-7; 8 positions agree with TRBD2. The CDR3 spans 12 residues. Trimming took 10 bases from V and 3 from J; bases not matched to a gene: 5. The V gene's germline CDR1 is MNHEY and CDR2 SVGEGT. As DNA, the CDR3 is TGTGCCACGATCGCGGGGGGCTACGAGCAGTACTTC. It is translated as CATIAGGYEQYF.

This chain connects TRBV30 to TRBJ2-6; 13 bases are a match to TRBD2. This CDR3 has 21 amino acids. In germline, CDR1 is GTSNPN, CDR2 SVGIG (reference sequence). V was pared by 3 bases and J by 2 bases, with 16 bases of the junction left unmatched. CDR3 protein: CAWSGLAGDPHPRTGANVLTF. In DNA, the CDR3 is TGTGCCTGGAGCGGACTAGCGGGGGACCCCCATCCTAGAACTGGGGCCAACGTCCTGACTTTC.

This chain joins TRBV7-2 and TRBJ2-1, with 8 nucleotides matching TRBD2. J gave up 7 bases and V 6 bases, and 11 bases lay outside the gene matches. Looked up from germline, CDR1 is SGHTA and CDR2 is FQGNSA. The length of the CDR3 is 15 residues. For the CDR3, the DNA is TGTGCCAGCAGTCTGGTTACGGGAGGGTCTAATGAGCAGTTCTTC. Translated, it gives CASSLVTGGSNEQFF.

This clonotype has a single count. The J gene is TRBJ2-7, the V gene TRBV20-1; 7 bases line up with TRBD2. Germline V gives CDR1 DFQATT, CDR2 SNEGSKA (reference sequence). CDR3 length equals 11 residues. J was trimmed by 6 bases and V by 6 bases; bases with no gene match: 5. The CDR3 here is CSAKLASEQYF. The CDR3 nucleotides read TGCAGTGCAAAACTAGCGTCCGAGCAGTACTTC.

CDR3 sequence: CASSVSVGLVSTDTQYF. Written as DNA, the CDR3 is TGTGCCAGCAGCGTATCGGTAGGGTTAGTGAGCACAGATACGCAGTATTTT. This chain connects TRBV9 to TRBJ2-3; no clear D gene. CDR3 length equals 17 residues. V gave up 1 base and J gave up 0 bases, with 15 bases separating them. Germline V gene sequence: CDR1 SGDLS, CDR2 YYNGEE. Together with reference TRBV9 and TRBJ2-3, the CDR3 gives the full variable domain: DSGVTQTPKHLITATGQRVTLRCSPRSGDLSVYWYQQSLDQGLQFLIQYYNGEERAKGNILERFSAQQFPDLHSELNLSSLELGDSALYFCASSVSVGLVSTDTQYFGPGTRLTVL.

V is TRBV2 and J is TRBJ2-1; D is possibly TRBD2 (6 bases). The CDR3 runs to 13 residues. Trimming stripped 5 bases from V and 8 bases from J, with 13 bases between. Germline assignment: CDR1 SNHLY and CDR2 FYNNEI. The CDR3 nucleotides read TGTGCCAGCAGTACGGGAGCACCCGATGAGCAGTTCTTC. It encodes CASSTGAPDEQFF.

The genes are TRBV7-9 and TRBJ1-1, with no clear D. The CDR3 covers 15 residues. CDR1 is SEHNR, CDR2 FQNEAQ, per germline (reference sequence). Trimming left V 5 bases short and J 3 bases short, with 16 bases between. CDR3 in DNA: TGTGCCAGCAGCACACCGCGGTCCCCCGACACTGAAGCTTTCTTT. Amino acid sequence: CASSTPRSPDTEAFF. Full variable domain (remainder filled in from reference TRBV7-9 and TRBJ1-1): DTGVSQNPRHKITKRGQNVTFRCDPISEHNRLYWYRQTLGQGPEFLTYFQNEAQLEKSRLLSDRFSAERPKGSFSTLEIQRTEQGDSAMYLCASSTPRSPDTEAFFGQGTRLTVV.

This chain connects TRBV4-2 to TRBJ2-2, with 9 bases that match TRBD2. V trimming: 3 bases; J trimming: 7 bases; junction bases outside the gene matches: 9. CDR3 length equals 16 residues. Germline V gives CDR1 LGHNA, CDR2 YNFKEQ. CDR3: CASSQASGILVGELFF. The CDR3 coding sequence is TGTGCCAGCAGCCAGGCTAGCGGGATTTTGGTCGGGGAGCTGTTTTTT.

The genes are TRBV9 and TRBJ1-2; 8 bases match TRBD1. The germline CDR1 and CDR2 sequences are SGDLS and YYNGEE. V gave up 3 bases and J gave up 6 bases; unmatched junction bases: 4. There are 13 residues in the CDR3. As DNA, the CDR3 is TGTGCCAGCAGCGCGGACAGGGTGGATGGCTACACCTTC. Protein sequence: CASSADRVDGYTF.

This clonotype was recorded only once. The chain joins TRBV29-1 to TRBJ2-1, with D hard to call. The germline V and J ends were trimmed by 5 bases and 4 bases, with 15 bases remaining between them. Germline CDR1 SQVTM, CDR2 ANQGSEA. The CDR3 has 14 residues. The CDR3 DNA sequence: TGCAGCGTTAGTTTAACTACTTCATACAATGAGCAGTTCTTC. This translates into CSVSLTTSYNEQFF.